The 15 T cell receptor beta chains below come from one sample, sequenced in a study of shared clonotypes between healthy human individuals. CD8 cells regarded as naive lacked CD45RO, were positively chosen for CCR7, and omitted terminally differentiated effector memory CD45RA+ cells. Repertoires were generated with immunoSEQ multiplex PCR, while TCRdb's copy carries only in-frame clones and drops some. The table records roughly 2,000,000 clones, 93% of them present only once. Sequenced input: naive CD8+ T cells from PBMCs. The receptors were gathered from a man aged 18 to 30 in good health. Some clones in this sample may be carry-over from other donors' samples.

The V and J genes are TRBV11-1 and TRBJ2-1; weak D call: TRBD2 (5 bases). Trimming stripped 2 bases from V and 0 bases from J, with 11 bases between. Germline CDR1 and CDR2: SGHAT and FQDESV (reference sequence). The CDR3 is made up of 16 amino acids. CDR3 DNA: TGTGCCAGCAGCTTAATTGCGGGCCCCTCCTACAATGAGCAGTTCTTC. Its protein is CASSLIAGPSYNEQFF.

CDR3 loop: CASSVEDRSSKNTQYF. CDR3 DNA sequence: TGTGCCAGCAGCGTAGAGGACAGATCATCTAAGAACACCCAGTACTTC. The chain employs TRBV9 and TRBJ2-5; a possible D gene is TRBD1 (6 bases). Trimming took 0 bases from V and 8 from J, leaving 20 bases between them. The CDR3 consists of 16 residues. Germline V gives CDR1 SGDLS, CDR2 YYNGEE. Full variable domain (outside the CDR3, taken from reference TRBV9 and TRBJ2-5): DSGVTQTPKHLITATGQRVTLRCSPRSGDLSVYWYQQSLDQGLQFLIQYYNGEERAKGNILERFSAQQFPDLHSELNLSSLELGDSALYFCASSVEDRSSKNTQYFGPGTRLLVL.

The V and J genes are TRBV10-2 and TRBJ1-3; D gene uncertain. The CDR3 spans 15 residues. Germline CDR1 is WSHSY and CDR2 is SAAADI. Trimming took off 6 bases at V and 0 bases at J, with 12 bases between the two ends. The chain's CDR3 is CASRDSAFSGNTIYF. The CDR3 DNA sequence: TGCGCCAGCAGGGACTCGGCCTTCTCTGGAAACACCATATATTTT.

The gene calls are TRBV4-3 and TRBJ2-2; possibly TRBD1 or TRBD2 for D (5 bases each). CDR1 is LGHNA, CDR2 YSLEER, per germline. Trimming took off 6 bases at V and 7 bases at J, with 15 bases between the two ends. This CDR3 has 14 amino acids. This chain's CDR3 is CASSHGTGFGELFF. The CDR3 nucleotides are TGCGCCAGCAGTCACGGGACGGGATTCGGGGAGCTGTTTTTT.

The rearrangement joins TRBV5-1 to TRBJ2-7, with TRBD2 matching 7 bases. CDR3 length equals 13 residues. V shed 3 bases, J shed 7 bases, and the junction held 7 bases outside the gene matches. Looked up from germline, CDR1 is SGHRS and CDR2 is YFSETQ. The CDR3 bases are TGCGCCAGCAGCTGGGGGGGTGTTCGTGAGCAGTACTTC. This encodes CASSWGGVREQYF.

The gene calls are TRBV28 and TRBJ2-7, with 9 bases identical to TRBD2. CDR1 and CDR2 (germline): MDHEN, SYDVKM. The CDR3 contains 13 residues. J lost 1 base, V lost 6 bases, and 1 base had no gene match. CDR3 nucleotides: TGTGCCAGCAGAGCGGGAGGATCCTACGAGCAGTACTTC. This translates into CASRAGGSYEQYF.

As for this clone: The sample contains more than one DNA sequence encoding this CDR3. Here the CDR3 DNA reads TGTGCCAGTAGGGGCGGCAGCTACGAGCAGTACTTC. This codes for CASRGGSYEQYF. The chain carries TRBV19 and TRBJ2-7, with D uncertain. Germline CDR1 LNHDA, CDR2 SQIVND (reference sequence). The CDR3 runs to 12 residues. The ends were cut back, 6 bases at V and 3 bases at J, with 9 bases in the middle. Full variable domain (remainder filled in from reference TRBV19 and TRBJ2-7): DGGITQSPKYLFRKEGQNVTLSCEQNLNHDAMYWYRQDPGQGLRLIYYSQIVNDFQKGDIAEGYSVSREKKESFPLTVTSAQKNPTAFYLCASRGGSYEQYFGPGTRLTVT.

This chain connects TRBV30 to TRBJ2-1, with 10 bases that match TRBD2. Germline V lookup: CDR1 GTSNPN, CDR2 SVGIG (reference sequence). The CDR3 has 15 residues. Germline trimming cut 0 bases from V and 7 bases from J; bases unmatched to any gene: 6. CDR3 bases: TGTGCCTGGAGTGTATGGCTAGCGGGAGTGAATGAGCAGTTCTTC. This translates into CAWSVWLAGVNEQFF.

The CDR3: CASRWTVDNEQFF. The DNA of the CDR3 is TGTGCCAGCAGATGGACAGTCGACAATGAGCAGTTCTTC. This chain links TRBV27 with TRBJ2-1; D may be TRBD1 (6 bases). Germline loops: CDR1 MNHEY, CDR2 SMNVEV (reference sequence). Trimming pared 6 bases from V and 5 bases from J, leaving 11 bases between. CDR3 size: 13 residues.

V and J are TRBV9 and TRBJ2-3, with TRBD2 matching over 13 bases. CDR3 length equals 18 residues. The ends lost 4 bases at V and 2 bases at J; junction bases unmatched: 10. Germline V gene data show CDR1 as SGDLS and CDR2 as YYNGEE. Written as DNA, the CDR3 is TGTGCCAGCAGCAATGAAAGGGGACTAGCGGGACCCACAGATACGCAGTATTTT. Encoded protein: CASSNERGLAGPTDTQYF.

Regarding this clone: Different DNA sequences within this sample yield the same CDR3. This chain uses TRBV27 with TRBJ2-7; 7 bases agree with TRBD2. Looked up from germline, CDR1 is MNHEY and CDR2 is SMNVEV (reference sequence). The CDR3 has 13 residues. J was trimmed by 2 bases and V by 3 bases; bases with no gene match: 1. For the CDR3, the DNA is TGTGCCAGCAGTTTGGGGGGGACCTACGAGCAGTACTTC. Translation: CASSLGGTYEQYF.

This clone was detected only once. J is TRBJ2-7 and V is TRBV5-1; 9 positions match TRBD1. CDR3 length equals 14 residues. Germline trimming cut 2 bases from V and 7 bases from J; bases unmatched to any gene: 7. Germline V lookup: CDR1 SGHRS, CDR2 YFSETQ. CDR3 residues: CASSLEQGAWEQYF. Here the CDR3 DNA reads TGCGCCAGCAGCTTAGAACAGGGGGCCTGGGAGCAGTACTTC.

This clone showed up just a few times. This chain joins TRBV19 and TRBJ1-2, with a possible D match to TRBD1 (5 bases). Per the germline V gene, CDR1 is LNHDA and CDR2 is SQIVND (reference sequence). CDR3 size: 14 residues. V lost 5 bases and J lost 6, with 16 bases in between. The CDR3: CASSEYGQGHGYTF. The DNA for the CDR3 is TGTGCCAGTAGTGAATATGGGCAGGGACATGGCTACACCTTC. Complete variable domain (other parts from reference TRBV19 and TRBJ1-2): DGGITQSPKYLFRKEGQNVTLSCEQNLNHDAMYWYRQDPGQGLRLIYYSQIVNDFQKGDIAEGYSVSREKKESFPLTVTSAQKNPTAFYLCASSEYGQGHGYTFGSGTRLTVV.

The chain employs TRBV4-1 and TRBJ1-5; no definite D call. V dropped 3 bases and J dropped 4 bases, with 10 bases sitting between them. The CDR3 consists of 14 residues. Per germline, CDR1 MGHRA and CDR2 YSYEKL. CDR3 sequence (DNA): TGCGCCAGCAGCCAGAGTGTTAAGAATCAGCCCCAGCATTTT. Amino acids: CASSQSVKNQPQHF.

This clone was found a few times. The rearrangement uses TRBV4-1 and TRBJ1-1, with a tentative D call TRBD1 (5 bases). V shed 6 bases and J shed 1 base, with 12 bases lying between them. The CDR3 contains 14 residues. Germline CDR1 reads MGHRA; CDR2 reads YSYEKL. The CDR3 DNA follows: TGCGCCAGCAGGCCAGGGCACTCGAACACTGAAGCTTTCTTT. Protein sequence: CASRPGHSNTEAFF.